These 6 T cell receptor beta chains came from one sample sequenced in a study of cytomegalovirus exposure and HLA in healthy donors. A multiplex PCR was run with 60 Vbeta primers and 13 Jbeta primers. Using immunoSEQ multiplex PCR, the repertoire was profiled, and TCRdb retains in-frame clones only, with some absent. Seen here are roughly 100,000 clones, less than 85% observed once, and the top ten hold 3.5% to 4%. The source material was PBMCs. The origin of the receptors is a man in his 60s in good health and CMV-seronegative.

This clone was observed a handful of times. Other nucleotide sequences from this sample produce the same CDR3. The chain employs TRBV9 and TRBJ1-2; TRBD1 matches at 8 bases. Per the germline V gene, CDR1 is SGDLS and CDR2 is YYNGEE. V dropped 3 bases and J dropped 7; count of bases not matched to a gene: 8. This CDR3 is built from 14 residues. The DNA for the CDR3 is TGTGCCAGCAGCGCCAATAACAGGGGGTCTGGCTACACCTTC. Encoded protein: CASSANNRGSGYTF.

The CDR3 reads CASSVAPLGALATNEKLFF. The CDR3 DNA sequence: TGTGCCAGCAGCGTAGCGCCCCTAGGGGCCCTTGCAACTAATGAAAAACTGTTTTTT. The chain has TRBV9 and TRBJ1-4; a weak D match, TRBD1 (5 bases). This CDR3 has 19 amino acids. The V end was cut by 0 bases, the J end by 0 bases, with 18 bases between. Germline loops: CDR1 SGDLS, CDR2 YYNGEE.

The CDR3 sequence: CASSGEYSGNTIYF. The CDR3 DNA is TGCGCCAGCAGCGGAGAGTACTCTGGAAACACCATATATTTT. The rearrangement joins TRBV5-1 to TRBJ1-3, with D unclear. CDR1 and CDR2 (germline): SGHRS, YFSETQ. This CDR3 is built from 14 residues. The V end was cut by 4 bases, the J end by 0 bases, with 8 bases between.

The rearrangement uses TRBV10-3 and TRBJ1-5; D unclear. The CDR3 runs 13 residues. In germline, CDR1 is ENHRY, CDR2 SYGVKD. V was clipped by 6 bases and J by 0 bases, with 6 bases between them. The DNA of the CDR3 is TGTGCCATCAGGGCAAGTAGCAATCAGCCCCAGCATTTT. It yields the protein CAIRASSNQPQHF.

The sample holds one count of this clone. This chain links TRBV6-5 with TRBJ1-3, with unresolved D. The CDR3 runs 14 residues. V lost 7 bases and J lost 1, with 11 bases in between. CDR1 is MNHEY, CDR2 SVGAGI, per germline. DNA of the CDR3: TGTGCCAGCACGGTCCCCGGGTCTGGAAACACCATATATTTT. This codes for CASTVPGSGNTIYF.

The V gene is TRBV6-1, the J gene TRBJ1-5, with 8 bases aligning to TRBD1. Germline CDR1 is MNHNS and CDR2 is SASEGT. CDR3 size: 15 residues. Trimming removed 4 bases from V and 6 bases from J; junction bases left unmatched: 8. CDR3 in amino acids: CASSGRQGRSQPQHF. For the CDR3, the DNA is TGTGCCAGCAGTGGCCGACAGGGGCGGAGTCAGCCCCAGCATTTT.